Listed below are T cell receptor beta chains from one sample, sequenced in a study of cytomegalovirus exposure and HLA in healthy donors. Method: immunoSEQ multiplex PCR; TCRdb's copy keeps in-frame clones and lacks some. This sample has some 130,000 clones; 77% occur once, and the top ten carry approximately 4.2%. Sequenced sample: PBMCs. The receptors derive from a male donor in good health and CMV-seropositive. The CDR3 runs from the conserved cysteine through the conserved F or W. The order of the fields is CDR3 length, J gene, D gene, V gene, clone size, CDR3 DNA, CDR3 protein. The D gene is left open where the match is weak. Part of the rows lack a size; the others show once, few, many or a class for expanded clones.

len: 14; j_gene: TRBJ2-1; d_gene: TRBD2; v_gene: TRBV9; abundance: few; CDR3nt: TGTGCCAGCAGCGCTAGCGGGAGTTTTAATGAGCAGTTCTTC; CDR3aa: CASSASGSFNEQFF
len: 13; j_gene: TRBJ1-1; d_gene: -; v_gene: TRBV28; abundance: few; CDR3nt: TGTGCCAGCAGTCTGGGACTCACGTCTGAAGCTTTCTTT; CDR3aa: CASSLGLTSEAFF
len: 12; j_gene: TRBJ2-7; d_gene: TRBD1; v_gene: TRBV7-9; abundance: -; CDR3nt: TGTGCCAGCAGCCAACAGGGGTCCGAGCAGTACTTC; CDR3aa: CASSQQGSEQYF
len: 18; j_gene: TRBJ2-6; d_gene: TRBD1; v_gene: TRBV5-6; abundance: -; CDR3nt: TGTGCCAGCAGCTCGACGGGACAGAGGGATCCTGGGGCCAACGTCCTGACTTTC; CDR3aa: CASSSTGQRDPGANVLTF
len: 15; j_gene: TRBJ2-7; d_gene: -; v_gene: TRBV6-6; abundance: -; CDR3nt: TGTGCCAGCAGTCCGACAGGTGTGGTTCTCTACGAGCAGTACTTC; CDR3aa: CASSPTGVVLYEQYF
len: 15; j_gene: TRBJ2-1; d_gene: TRBD1; v_gene: TRBV5-4; abundance: -; CDR3nt: TGTGCCAGCAGCTCTCGGGACAGGGGAAGCGATGAGCAGTTCTTC; CDR3aa: CASSSRDRGSDEQFF
len: 13; j_gene: TRBJ2-5; d_gene: -; v_gene: TRBV19; abundance: -; CDR3nt: TGTGCCAGTAGCGGGGGAGCCCAAGAGACCCAGTACTTC; CDR3aa: CASSGGAQETQYF
len: 15; j_gene: TRBJ1-1; d_gene: -; v_gene: TRBV10-3; abundance: -; CDR3nt: TGTGCCATCAGAGGGGGGGCCGGAGGGAACACTGAAGCTTTCTTT; CDR3aa: CAIRGGAGGNTEAFF
len: 12; j_gene: TRBJ2-7; d_gene: -; v_gene: TRBV10-3; abundance: -; CDR3nt: TGTGCCATCAGTCCGAGGCTAGGCGAGCAGTACTTC; CDR3aa: CAISPRLGEQYF
len: 15; j_gene: TRBJ2-3; d_gene: TRBD1; v_gene: TRBV10-3; abundance: -; CDR3nt: TGTGCCATCAGTGCGCCGGGACAGGGGCCAGATACGCAGTATTTT; CDR3aa: CAISAPGQGPDTQYF
len: 11; j_gene: TRBJ1-5; d_gene: -; v_gene: TRBV2; abundance: -; CDR3nt: TGTGCCAGCGGGGGGAACCAGCCCCAGCATTTT; CDR3aa: CASGGNQPQHF
len: 14; j_gene: TRBJ1-4; d_gene: -; v_gene: TRBV10-2; abundance: -; CDR3nt: TGCGCCAGCAGAGATGACAGGAGTAATGAAAAACTGTTTTTT; CDR3aa: CASRDDRSNEKLFF
len: 16; j_gene: TRBJ2-3; d_gene: TRBD2; v_gene: TRBV27; abundance: -; CDR3nt: TGTGCCAGCAGCCTACTAGCGGGGGACTTCACAGATACGCAGTATTTT; CDR3aa: CASSLLAGDFTDTQYF
len: 12; j_gene: TRBJ1-2; d_gene: -; v_gene: TRBV2; abundance: -; CDR3nt: TGTGCCAGCAGTGTAACAGGCGATGGCTACACCTTC; CDR3aa: CASSVTGDGYTF
len: 15; j_gene: TRBJ1-3; d_gene: -; v_gene: TRBV18; abundance: once; CDR3nt: TGTGCCAGCTCACCTCTGATTCATTCTGGAGACACCATATATTTT; CDR3aa: CASSPLIHSGDTIYF
len: 16; j_gene: TRBJ2-1; d_gene: -; v_gene: TRBV4-2; abundance: -; CDR3nt: TGTGCCAGCAGCCCTGAGGGCCGCAGCTCCTACAATGAGCAGTTCTTC; CDR3aa: CASSPEGRSSYNEQFF
len: 15; j_gene: TRBJ2-2; d_gene: -; v_gene: TRBV28; abundance: -; CDR3nt: TGTGCCAGCAGTCCTCGGACATTTGGCACCGGGGAGCTGTTTTTT; CDR3aa: CASSPRTFGTGELFF
len: 16; j_gene: TRBJ2-6; d_gene: -; v_gene: TRBV5-6; abundance: -; CDR3nt: TGTGCCAGCAGCACCAAACAGGGATCTGGGGCCAACGTCCTGACTTTC; CDR3aa: CASSTKQGSGANVLTF
len: 15; j_gene: TRBJ2-5; d_gene: -; v_gene: TRBV5-1; abundance: -; CDR3nt: TGCGCCAGCAGCTTGGGAGGTATATTTCAAGAGACCCAGTACTTC; CDR3aa: CASSLGGIFQETQYF
len: 17; j_gene: TRBJ1-2; d_gene: -; v_gene: TRBV7-2; abundance: -; CDR3nt: TGTGCCAGCAGCTTACGAGGGAGCTCCCTTCCTAACTATGGCTACACCTTC; CDR3aa: CASSLRGSSLPNYGYTF
len: 15; j_gene: TRBJ1-1; d_gene: -; v_gene: TRBV5-4; abundance: -; CDR3nt: TGTGCCAGCAGCACCCGACGGGGGGGGAACACTGAAGCTTTCTTT; CDR3aa: CASSTRRGGNTEAFF
len: 15; j_gene: TRBJ1-4; d_gene: -; v_gene: TRBV10-3; abundance: -; CDR3nt: TGTGCCATCAGTGAGTCTATAACAGGGAATGAAAAACTGTTTTTT; CDR3aa: CAISESITGNEKLFF
len: 13; j_gene: TRBJ2-5; d_gene: -; v_gene: TRBV19; abundance: -; CDR3nt: TGTGCCAGCAATGGCGGGGTCCGGGAGACCCAGTACTTC; CDR3aa: CASNGGVRETQYF
len: 11; j_gene: TRBJ2-5; d_gene: TRBD1; v_gene: TRBV20-1; abundance: once; CDR3nt: TGCAGTGCTAGATTGGGGGACAGGGCAAACTTC; CDR3aa: CSARLGDRANF
len: 16; j_gene: TRBJ2-2; d_gene: -; v_gene: TRBV27; abundance: few; CDR3nt: TGTGCCAGCAGCCGAACCGCTAGGTTAGACACCGGGGAGCTGTTTTTT; CDR3aa: CASSRTARLDTGELFF
len: 13; j_gene: TRBJ2-7; d_gene: -; v_gene: TRBV6-1; abundance: -; CDR3nt: TGTGCCAGCAGCTTACGACAGTCCTACGAGCAGTACTTC; CDR3aa: CASSLRQSYEQYF
len: 17; j_gene: TRBJ1-2; d_gene: -; v_gene: TRBV7-9; abundance: -; CDR3nt: TGTTCCAGCAGCTTAAATAACCCCGCAGAACGGGGTTATGGCTACACCTTC; CDR3aa: CSSSLNNPAERGYGYTF
len: 11; j_gene: TRBJ2-7; d_gene: -; v_gene: TRBV2; abundance: -; CDR3nt: TGTGCCAGCACCTATATGATCGAGCAGTACTTC; CDR3aa: CASTYMIEQYF
len: 15; j_gene: TRBJ2-7; d_gene: TRBD1; v_gene: TRBV18; abundance: -; CDR3nt: TGTGCCAGCTCACCACCTTCCGCAGGGGGAGAGGAGCAGTACTTC; CDR3aa: CASSPPSAGGEEQYF
len: 15; j_gene: TRBJ2-7; d_gene: TRBD2; v_gene: TRBV28; abundance: once; CDR3nt: TGTGCCAGCAGACTTTCCCGGCTAGCGGGTAGCGAGCAGTACTTC; CDR3aa: CASRLSRLAGSEQYF
len: 17; j_gene: TRBJ1-5; d_gene: -; v_gene: TRBV19; abundance: -; CDR3nt: TGTGCCAGTAGTCCCCCACTCTCGGACAGTAGCAATCAGCCCCAGCATTTT; CDR3aa: CASSPPLSDSSNQPQHF
len: 13; j_gene: TRBJ1-5; d_gene: -; v_gene: TRBV30; abundance: -; CDR3nt: TGTGCCTGGAGTGTCGCGGGGAATCAGCCCCAGCATTTT; CDR3aa: CAWSVAGNQPQHF
len: 15; j_gene: TRBJ1-6; d_gene: -; v_gene: TRBV2; abundance: -; CDR3nt: TGTGCCAGCAGCCCTGAGGGCGGGTCCAATTCACCCCTCCACTTT; CDR3aa: CASSPEGGSNSPLHF
len: 16; j_gene: TRBJ2-1; d_gene: -; v_gene: TRBV2; abundance: -; CDR3nt: TGTGCCAGCAGTCCCCTTTTGGGGGCGGGCTACAATGAGCAGTTCTTC; CDR3aa: CASSPLLGAGYNEQFF
len: 14; j_gene: TRBJ2-1; d_gene: -; v_gene: TRBV7-9; abundance: -; CDR3nt: TGTGCCAGCAGCCCCGTCCTGGAGACCTATGAGCAGTTCTTC; CDR3aa: CASSPVLETYEQFF
len: 14; j_gene: TRBJ2-5; d_gene: TRBD1; v_gene: TRBV5-1; abundance: -; CDR3nt: TGCGCCAGCAGAGCCGGGACAGGGCTTGAGACCCAGTACTTC; CDR3aa: CASRAGTGLETQYF
len: 15; j_gene: TRBJ2-3; d_gene: TRBD1; v_gene: TRBV12-5; abundance: -; CDR3nt: TGTGCTAGTGCCCTGGGACAGACAAGCACAGATACGCAGTATTTT; CDR3aa: CASALGQTSTDTQYF
len: 14; j_gene: TRBJ2-7; d_gene: -; v_gene: TRBV2; abundance: -; CDR3nt: TGTGCCAGCAGTATGGACAAGTCGGCCTACGAGCAGTACTTC; CDR3aa: CASSMDKSAYEQYF
len: 13; j_gene: TRBJ1-2; d_gene: -; v_gene: TRBV29-1; abundance: -; CDR3nt: TGCAGCGTTGAACAAGGGGAGGTCTATGGCTACACCTTC; CDR3aa: CSVEQGEVYGYTF
len: 12; j_gene: TRBJ1-2; d_gene: -; v_gene: TRBV6-6; abundance: -; CDR3nt: TGTGCCAGCAGGGACTCCGGGGTTGGCTACACCTTC; CDR3aa: CASRDSGVGYTF
len: 15; j_gene: TRBJ1-3; d_gene: -; v_gene: TRBV2; abundance: -; CDR3nt: TGTGCCAGCAGTGGGGGGACTAAAACTGGAAACACCATATATTTT; CDR3aa: CASSGGTKTGNTIYF
len: 15; j_gene: TRBJ2-1; d_gene: -; v_gene: TRBV19; abundance: few; CDR3nt: TGTGCCAGTAGTTTTGACGGGAGTGGGGGGAATGAGCAGTTCTTC; CDR3aa: CASSFDGSGGNEQFF
len: 13; j_gene: TRBJ2-7; d_gene: TRBD2; v_gene: TRBV29-1; abundance: -; CDR3nt: TGCAGCGTTGCAACTAGCGGGAAGGACGAGCAGTACTTC; CDR3aa: CSVATSGKDEQYF
len: 18; j_gene: TRBJ1-1; d_gene: TRBD1; v_gene: TRBV13; abundance: -; CDR3nt: TGTGCCAGCAGCAACCCCCCGGGACAGGGGGCGAGGGACACTGAAGCTTTCTTT; CDR3aa: CASSNPPGQGARDTEAFF
len: 15; j_gene: TRBJ2-3; d_gene: TRBD2; v_gene: TRBV6-1; abundance: -; CDR3nt: TGTGCCAGCAGTGAGATTGGTAGCGGGTCAGATACGCAGTATTTT; CDR3aa: CASSEIGSGSDTQYF
len: 13; j_gene: TRBJ2-7; d_gene: -; v_gene: TRBV13; abundance: once; CDR3nt: TGTGCCAGCGGAAGAGGGTCGGTCTACGAGCAGTACTTC; CDR3aa: CASGRGSVYEQYF
len: 15; j_gene: TRBJ1-1; d_gene: -; v_gene: TRBV21-1; abundance: -; CDR3nt: TGTGCCAGCCTAAAACACCTAACTATGAACACTGAAGCTTTCTTT; CDR3aa: CASLKHLTMNTEAFF
len: 19; j_gene: TRBJ2-1; d_gene: TRBD2; v_gene: TRBV19; abundance: once; CDR3nt: TGTGCCAGTAGCAAGTGGGGAAAGACTAGCGGGACCGGCCGGGATGAGCAGTTCTTC; CDR3aa: CASSKWGKTSGTGRDEQFF
len: 14; j_gene: TRBJ1-2; d_gene: -; v_gene: TRBV29-1; abundance: -; CDR3nt: TGCAGCGTTGAAGATGGGGGGTGGGGAAGGGGCTACACCTTC; CDR3aa: CSVEDGGWGRGYTF
len: 16; j_gene: TRBJ2-3; d_gene: -; v_gene: TRBV5-1; abundance: few; CDR3nt: TGCGCCAGCAGCCTTTACCTAGCGCTTAGCACAGATACGCAGTATTTT; CDR3aa: CASSLYLALSTDTQYF